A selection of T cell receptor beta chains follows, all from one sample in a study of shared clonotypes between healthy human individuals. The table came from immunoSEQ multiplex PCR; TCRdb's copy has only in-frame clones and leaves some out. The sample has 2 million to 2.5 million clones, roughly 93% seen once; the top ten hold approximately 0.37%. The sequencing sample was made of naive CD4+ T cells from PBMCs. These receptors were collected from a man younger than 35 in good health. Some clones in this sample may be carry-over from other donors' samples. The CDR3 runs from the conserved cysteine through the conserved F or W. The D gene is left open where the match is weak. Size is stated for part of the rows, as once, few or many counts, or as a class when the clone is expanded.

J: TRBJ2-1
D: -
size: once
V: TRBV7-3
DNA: TGTGCCAGCAGTTTGTTCGCGGGACACAATGAGCAGTTCTTC
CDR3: CASSLFAGHNEQFF

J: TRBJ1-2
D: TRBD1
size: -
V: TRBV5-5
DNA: TGTGCCAGCGGGACAGGGCCTGGCTACACCTTC
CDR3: CASGTGPGYTF

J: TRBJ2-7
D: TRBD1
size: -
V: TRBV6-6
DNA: TGTGCCAGCAGCTACGACAGGGGGTGGAGGGAGCAGTACTTC
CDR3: CASSYDRGWREQYF

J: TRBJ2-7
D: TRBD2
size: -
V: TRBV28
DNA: TGTGCCAGCAGTTTTCATAGCGGGAGTATCCGCTACGAGCAGTACTTC
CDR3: CASSFHSGSIRYEQYF

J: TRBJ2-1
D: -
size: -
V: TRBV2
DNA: TGTGCCAGCAGTGAGGTAGACGGCTCCTACAATGAGCAGTTCTTC
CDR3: CASSEVDGSYNEQFF

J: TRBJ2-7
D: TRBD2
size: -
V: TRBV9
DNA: TGTGCCAGCAGCGTAGCGGGGCGGGAGGGCGAGCAGTACTTC
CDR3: CASSVAGREGEQYF

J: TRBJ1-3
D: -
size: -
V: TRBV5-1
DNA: TGCGCCAGCAGCTCCGGACAGAACTCTGGAAACACCATATATTTT
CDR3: CASSSGQNSGNTIYF

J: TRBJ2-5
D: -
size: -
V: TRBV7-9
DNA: TGTGCCAGCACCTTCTATACAGGGAACCAAGAGACCCAGTACTTC
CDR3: CASTFYTGNQETQYF

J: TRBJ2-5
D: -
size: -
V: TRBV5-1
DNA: TGCGCCAGCAGAAGGGACATTGACGAGACCCAGTACTTC
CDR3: CASRRDIDETQYF

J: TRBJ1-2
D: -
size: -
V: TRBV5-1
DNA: TGCGCCAGCAGCTCCGGACAGATCTATGGCTACACCTTC
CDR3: CASSSGQIYGYTF

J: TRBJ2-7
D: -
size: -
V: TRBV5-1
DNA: TGCGCCAGCGGGCAGGGGAACTCCTACGAGCAGTACTTC
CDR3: CASGQGNSYEQYF

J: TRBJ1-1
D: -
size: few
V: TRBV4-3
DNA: TGCGCCAGCAGCCAACACACTTTGAACACTGAAGCTTTCTTT
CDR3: CASSQHTLNTEAFF

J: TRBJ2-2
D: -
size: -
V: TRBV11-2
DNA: TGTGCCAGCAGCTTAGTAAGGGGAACCGGGGAGCTGTTTTTT
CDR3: CASSLVRGTGELFF

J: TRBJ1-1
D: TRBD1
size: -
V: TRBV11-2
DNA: TGTGCCAGCAGCCCTCGACAGGGGAACACTGAAGCTTTCTTT
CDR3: CASSPRQGNTEAFF

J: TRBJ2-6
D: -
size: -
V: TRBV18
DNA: TGTGCCAGCTCACCAAAGGCGGCTGGGGCCAACGTCCTGACTTTC
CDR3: CASSPKAAGANVLTF